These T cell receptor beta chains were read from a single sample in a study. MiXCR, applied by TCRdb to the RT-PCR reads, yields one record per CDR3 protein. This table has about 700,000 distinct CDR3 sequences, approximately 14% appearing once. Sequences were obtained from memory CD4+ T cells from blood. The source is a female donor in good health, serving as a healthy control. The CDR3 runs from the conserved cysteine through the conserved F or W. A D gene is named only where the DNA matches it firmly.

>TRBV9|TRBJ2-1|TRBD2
CASSVTSENNKQFF
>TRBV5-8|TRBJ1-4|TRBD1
CASSLGQGDNEKLFF
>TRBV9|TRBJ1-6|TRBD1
CASSVVVGGNSPLHF
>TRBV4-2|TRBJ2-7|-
CASSQDLEYEQYF
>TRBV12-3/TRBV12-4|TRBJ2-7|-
CASRLRDTASYEQYF
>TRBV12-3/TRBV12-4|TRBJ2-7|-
CASSQDISYEQYF
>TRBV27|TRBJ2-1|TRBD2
CASSSPSGGLDEQFF
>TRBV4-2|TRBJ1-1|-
CASSHRGRGTGTEAFF
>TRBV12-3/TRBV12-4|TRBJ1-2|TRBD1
CASSLETGGFSGYTF
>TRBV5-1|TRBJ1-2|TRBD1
CASSFDRQGPYGYTF
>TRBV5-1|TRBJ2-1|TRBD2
CASSLAGSGRWGYNEQFF
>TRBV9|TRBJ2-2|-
CASSVRGRLDTGELFF
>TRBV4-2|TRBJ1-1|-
CASSQIQGWWGGAFF
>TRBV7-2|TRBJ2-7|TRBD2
CASSLGPAGEYNEQYF
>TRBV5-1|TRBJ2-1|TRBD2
CASSLGWGLAVQFF
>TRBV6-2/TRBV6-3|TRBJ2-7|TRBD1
CASRTGRDEQYF
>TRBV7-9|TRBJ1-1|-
CASSLEGPWNTEAFF
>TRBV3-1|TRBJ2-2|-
CASSRSGVGELFF
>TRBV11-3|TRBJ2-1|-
CASSLARRVDEQFF
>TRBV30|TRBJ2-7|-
CAWTRDDPYEQYF
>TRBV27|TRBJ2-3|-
CASSFTWTDTQYF
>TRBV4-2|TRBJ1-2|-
CASSQDPDRSSRDGYTF
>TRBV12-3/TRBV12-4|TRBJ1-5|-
CASTWDLGVNQPQHF
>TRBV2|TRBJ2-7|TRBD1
CASSEEGTGFLSSYEQYF
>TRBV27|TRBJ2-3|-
CASRELDTQYF
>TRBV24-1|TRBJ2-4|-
CATSDRGSVQGKNIQYF
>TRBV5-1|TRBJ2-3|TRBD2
CASSYGTSGSGGGTDTQYF
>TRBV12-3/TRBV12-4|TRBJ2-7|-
CASTIAPLTGTQGEQYF
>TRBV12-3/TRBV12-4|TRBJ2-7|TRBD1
CASSTSVGGYNEQYF
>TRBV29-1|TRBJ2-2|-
CSASPPANTGELFF
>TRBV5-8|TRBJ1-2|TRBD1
CASSLGDRWYYGYTF
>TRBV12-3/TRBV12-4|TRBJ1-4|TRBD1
CASSLRQGREKLFF
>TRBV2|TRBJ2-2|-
CASSEAGVTGELFF
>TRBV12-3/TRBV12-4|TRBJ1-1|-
CASSFWDPIF
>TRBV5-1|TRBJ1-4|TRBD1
CASSLGQGANEKLFF
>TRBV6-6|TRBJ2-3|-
CASRDTADTQYF
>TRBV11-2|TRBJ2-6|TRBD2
CASSSRRGAGANVLTF
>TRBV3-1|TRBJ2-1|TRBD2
CASSLPTSGRGNEQFF
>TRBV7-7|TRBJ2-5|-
CASSLEVSGTQYF
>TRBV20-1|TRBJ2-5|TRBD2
CSALRLAEETQYF
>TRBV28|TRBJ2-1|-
CASSFPVRYNEQFF
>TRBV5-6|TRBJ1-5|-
CASSLVNQPQHF
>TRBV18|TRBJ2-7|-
CASSPSQSSYEQYF
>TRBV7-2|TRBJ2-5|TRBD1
CASSSYPGQQETQYF
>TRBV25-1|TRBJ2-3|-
CASSAITDTQYF
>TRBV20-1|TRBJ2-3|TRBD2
CSAREGTRESCLW
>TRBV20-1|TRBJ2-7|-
CSANGRYEQYF
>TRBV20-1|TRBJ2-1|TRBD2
CSALGPSGRSRNEQFF
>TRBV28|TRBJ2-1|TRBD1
CASSSAGTGRYNEQFF
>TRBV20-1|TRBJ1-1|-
CSARGDRTEAFF
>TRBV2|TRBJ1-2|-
CASSARGLGYGYTF